The 18 T cell receptor beta chains reported below all come from one sample, sequenced in a study of cytotoxic CD8 clonotypes in ibrutinib-treated CLL. TCRdb keeps only in-frame clones here, not all; method: immunoSEQ multiplex PCR. The repertoire holds roughly 160,000 clones, with 84% as singletons. Sample: PBMCs, taken after 24 months of ibrutinib treatment. These receptors originate from a human donor with chronic lymphocytic leukemia.

This clone occurred once. This chain links TRBV19 with TRBJ1-4; D is perhaps TRBD1 (5 bases). Trimming pared 5 bases from V and 2 bases from J, leaving 9 bases between. The CDR3 is 14 amino acids. Germline V lookup: CDR1 LNHDA, CDR2 SQIVND (reference sequence). CDR3 protein: CASSAGTTNEKLFF. CDR3 in DNA: TGTGCCAGTAGTGCCGGGACCACTAATGAAAAACTGTTTTTT.

The genes are TRBV6-1 and TRBJ1-2; D gene ambiguous. V was pared by 5 bases and J by 4 bases, with 11 bases between. Germline values: CDR1 MNHNS, CDR2 SASEGT. The CDR3 consists of 13 residues. CDR3 nucleotide sequence: TGTGCCAGCAGTTATCTGATCCGCTATGGCTACACCTTC. Translating gives CASSYLIRYGYTF.

The rearrangement links TRBV2 to TRBJ1-2, with TRBD1 as a possible D gene (5 bases). Germline V gene data show CDR1 as SNHLY and CDR2 as FYNNEI. This CDR3 region has 15 residues. With 4 bases removed from V and 0 bases from J, the gap between germline ends came to 12 bases. The CDR3 DNA reads as TGTGCCAGCAGTGCTCGACAGCAGACTAACTATGGCTACACCTTC. As protein: CASSARQQTNYGYTF.

The chain is built from TRBV4-3 and TRBJ2-7; D not certain. Per germline, CDR1 LGHNA and CDR2 YSLEER. The CDR3 is 15 amino acids. Trimming removed 0 bases from V and 0 bases from J, with 9 bases in between. The CDR3 DNA reads TGCGCCAGCAGCCAAGATCAGCGAGGCTCCTACGAGCAGTACTTC. As protein: CASSQDQRGSYEQYF.

This rearrangement joins TRBV7-3 to TRBJ2-7; 11 positions agree with TRBD1. Germline V gives CDR1 SGHTA, CDR2 FQGTGA. The ends lost 5 bases at V and 5 bases at J; junction bases unmatched: 5. The CDR3 spans 14 residues. DNA of the CDR3: TGTGCCAGCAGCGTGGACAGGGGGCGGAACGAGCAGTACTTC. It yields the protein CASSVDRGRNEQYF. Combining the CDR3 with reference TRBV7-3 and TRBJ2-7 gives the whole variable domain GAGVSQTPSNKVTEKGKYVELRCDPISGHTALYWYRQSLGQGPEFLIYFQGTGAADDSGLPNDRFFAVRPEGSVSTLKIQRTERGDSAVYLCASSVDRGRNEQYFGPGTRLTVT.

The chain combines TRBV9 with TRBJ2-7, with a weak D call TRBD2 (6 bases). The length of the CDR3 is 14 residues. V was cut by 4 bases and J by 5 bases, with 16 bases left in between. CDR1 is SGDLS and CDR2 is YYNGEE in the germline V gene. Here the CDR3 DNA reads TGTGCCAGCAGCTCAGCGGGCCGACTCCACGAGCAGTACTTC. Translating it yields CASSSAGRLHEQYF.

This chain connects TRBV6-1 to TRBJ2-1; possibly TRBD2 for D (7 bases). The CDR3 totals 15 residues. Germline loops: CDR1 MNHNS, CDR2 SASEGT. V shed 4 bases and J shed 4 bases, with 14 bases lying between them. The CDR3 here is CASSVVRGRYNEQFF. Written as DNA, the CDR3 is TGTGCCAGCAGTGTTGTGCGGGGGCGTTACAATGAGCAGTTCTTC.

In its sample, this clone was seen once. DNA of the CDR3: TGTGCCAGCAGTGAGGCGGGACTATCCTACGAGCAGTACTTC. Its translation: CASSEAGLSYEQYF. This chain uses TRBV27 with TRBJ2-7, with TRBD2 identical over 7 bases. CDR3 length: 14 residues. V was pared by 5 bases and J by 1 base, with 5 bases of the junction left unmatched. Germline CDR1 and CDR2: MNHEY and SMNVEV (reference sequence).

The chain has TRBV7-2 and TRBJ1-5, with unresolved D. Germline V gives CDR1 SGHTA, CDR2 FQGNSA. V lost 5 bases and J 0 bases, leaving 20 bases between the germline ends. CDR3 length: 18 residues. The chain's CDR3 is CASSPPSLEDRSNQPQHF. CDR3 DNA: TGTGCCAGCAGCCCTCCGTCGTTGGAAGATCGTAGCAATCAGCCCCAGCATTTT.

The chain has TRBV5-1 and TRBJ2-1; TRBD2 matches at 12 bases. Losses at the gene ends were 4 bases for V and 2 bases for J; bases not matched to a gene: 4. The CDR3 is made up of 16 amino acids. Germline-derived CDR1 and CDR2 are SGHRS and YFSETQ. The CDR3 loop reads CASSPLAGGPYNEQFF. The CDR3, as DNA: TGCGCCAGCAGCCCACTAGCGGGGGGCCCCTACAATGAGCAGTTCTTC.

The V call is TRBV15, the J call TRBJ2-7; no clear D gene. The germline gives CDR1 LNHNV, CDR2 YYDKDF (reference sequence). The length of the CDR3 is 14 residues. V dropped 4 bases and J dropped 5 bases, with 15 bases sitting between them. In nucleotides, the CDR3 is TGTGCCACCAGCACCATAGAAGCTAGTAACGAGCAGTACTTC. This encodes CATSTIEASNEQYF. Full variable domain (remainder filled in from reference TRBV15 and TRBJ2-7): DAMVIQNPRYQVTQFGKPVTLSCSQTLNHNVMYWYQQKSSQAPKLLFHYYDKDFNNEADTPDNFQSRRPNTSFCFLDIRSPGLGDTAMYLCATSTIEASNEQYFGPGTRLTVT.

The V gene is TRBV6-6, the J gene TRBJ1-2, with 8 bases identical to TRBD1. The CDR3 has 16 residues. Germline CDR1 and CDR2: MNHNY and SVGAGI (reference sequence). Trimming removed 5 bases from V and 4 bases from J; junction bases left unmatched: 12. The CDR3 DNA reads TGTGCCAGCAGTCGGGGGGCAGGGGGCGGGAGCTATGGCTACACCTTC. This gives the protein CASSRGAGGGSYGYTF.

This chain connects TRBV28 to TRBJ2-3, with 10 bases matching TRBD1. This CDR3 has 15 residues. The trim removed 6 bases at V and 3 bases at J, leaving 6 bases unmatched. Germline loops: CDR1 MDHEN, CDR2 SYDVKM. CDR3 DNA sequence: TGTGCCAGCAGATTGACAGGGGGCAGTACAGATACGCAGTATTTT. Translating gives CASRLTGGSTDTQYF. Full variable domain (outside the CDR3, taken from reference TRBV28 and TRBJ2-3): DVKVTQSSRYLVKRTGEKVFLECVQDMDHENMFWYRQDPGLGLRLIYFSYDVKMKEKGDIPEGYSVSREKKERFSLILESASTNQTSMYLCASRLTGGSTDTQYFGPGTRLTVL.

The CDR3 loop is CASSLQGLGNTEAFF. The CDR3 DNA sequence: TGTGCCAGCAGCTTACAGGGACTGGGGAACACTGAAGCTTTCTTT. The chain combines TRBV7-8 with TRBJ1-1; maybe TRBD1 (5 bases). The CDR3 extends over 15 amino acids. V was cut by 2 bases and J by 1 base, with 11 bases left in between. From germline, CDR1 is SGHVS and CDR2 FQNEAQ. Looking up the rest from reference TRBV7-8 and TRBJ1-1 gives the full variable domain: GAGVSQSPRYKVAKRGQDVALRCDPISGHVSLFWYQQALGQGPEFLTYFQNEAQLDKSGLPSDRFFAERPEGSVSTLKIQRTQQEDSAVYLCASSLQGLGNTEAFFGQGTRLTVV.

CDR3 in DNA: TGCGCCAGCAGACTAGCGGGAGTGTTAGATACGCAGTATTTT. It is translated as CASRLAGVLDTQYF. The V call is TRBV4-1, the J call TRBJ2-3; 11 bases fit TRBD2. Per the germline V gene, CDR1 is MGHRA and CDR2 is YSYEKL. Losses at the gene ends were 6 bases for V and 5 bases for J; bases not matched to a gene: 4. The CDR3 covers 14 residues.

The V and J genes are TRBV18 and TRBJ1-4, with D unclear. The CDR3 runs to 13 residues. Looked up from germline, CDR1 is KGHSH and CDR2 is LQKENI. The V and J ends lost 3 bases and 8 bases respectively, with 10 bases between them. The CDR3 loop reads CASSPIREEKLFF. CDR3 nucleotide sequence: TGTGCCAGCTCACCGATCAGAGAGGAAAAACTGTTTTTT. Filled out from reference TRBV18 and TRBJ1-4, the complete variable domain reads NAGVMQNPRHLVRRRGQEARLRCSPMKGHSHVYWYRQLPEEGLKFMVYLQKENIIDESGMPKERFSAEFPKEGPSILRIQQVVRGDSAAYFCASSPIREEKLFFGSGTQLSVL.

This clone was counted only a few times. The rearrangement links TRBV29-1 to TRBJ1-3, with D perhaps TRBD1 (6 bases). Germline assignment: CDR1 SQVTM and CDR2 ANQGSEA. The ends were cut back, 2 bases at V and 6 bases at J, with 14 bases in the middle. CDR3 size: 14 residues. The CDR3 reads CSVEPGTHQNTIYF. CDR3 bases: TGCAGCGTTGAACCCGGGACACACCAAAACACCATATATTTT.

This clone was found a few times. This sequence joins TRBV5-1 and TRBJ2-2; no reliable D call. Trimming left V 0 bases short and J 8 bases short, with 17 bases between. Germline V gene lookup returns CDR1 SGHRS and CDR2 YFSETQ. CDR3 size: 16 residues. CDR3 coding DNA: TGCGCCAGCAGCTTGGACCCTCGCGGCGGTTTTGGGGAGCTGTTTTTT. Protein product: CASSLDPRGGFGELFF.